A single T cell receptor beta chain is shown here with its context. Sequencing used immunoSEQ multiplex PCR; TCRdb keeps in-frame clones, though not all of them. This sample has about 150,000 clones, with around 92% found just once. Trimming shortened V by 2 bases and J by 8 bases, and 12 bases separated the two germline ends. The CDR3 has 13 residues. Germline CDR1 and CDR2: LGHNA and YNFKEQ. Timing groups of about 4 and about 12 weeks for second doses were pooled. This entry belongs to a study of T cell responses to AZD1222 COVID-19 vaccine. The gene calls are TRBV4-2 and TRBJ1-2, with no clear D. The clonotype comes from an adult who received the AZD1222 COVID-19 vaccine. The material was peripheral blood, obtained 28 days after the second AZD1222 dose. CDR3: CASSQTGMRGYTF. The CDR3 DNA sequence: TGTGCCAGCAGCCAAACGGGGATGCGAGGCTACACCTTC.